What follows is one T cell receptor (beta chain) and its context. What it binds is not known. A read error may be the cause here, since a much bigger clone is one base away. With a J-beta primer mix and a sample-barcoded 5' primer, a second PCR ran about 7 to 12 cycles. Each CDR3 protein is one row after TCRdb ran MiXCR on the 5' RACE reads. The sample lists fewer than 1 million distinct CDR3 sequences, 40% to 50% occurring once. The CDR3 loop spans 12 amino acids. Germline CDR1 and CDR2: SQVTM and ANQGSEA. Trimming took 5 bases from V and 11 from J, leaving 18 bases between them. Total RNA amounts of at least 6 micrograms were extracted per sample. This record comes from a study of blood T cells in healthy people across ages. Study-level findings and limits: Relative to aged donors, long-lived donors carried more naive CD4+ cells and displayed higher diversity.

Material for sequencing was blood. The chain combines TRBV29-1 with TRBJ2-5; no clear D. The clonotype originates from a man aged 55 to 70 in good health. As DNA, the CDR3 is TGCAGCGTTAGGAGTGGTTACAATGAGCAGTACTTC. Amino acid sequence: CSVRSGYNEQYF. The full variable domain, with the rest looked up from reference TRBV29-1 and TRBJ2-5, is SAVISQKPSRDICQRGTSLTIQCQVDSQVTMMFWYRQQPGQSLTLIATANQGSEATYESGFVIDKFPISRPNLTFSTLTVSNMSPEDSSIYLCSVRSGYNEQYFGPGTRLLVL.